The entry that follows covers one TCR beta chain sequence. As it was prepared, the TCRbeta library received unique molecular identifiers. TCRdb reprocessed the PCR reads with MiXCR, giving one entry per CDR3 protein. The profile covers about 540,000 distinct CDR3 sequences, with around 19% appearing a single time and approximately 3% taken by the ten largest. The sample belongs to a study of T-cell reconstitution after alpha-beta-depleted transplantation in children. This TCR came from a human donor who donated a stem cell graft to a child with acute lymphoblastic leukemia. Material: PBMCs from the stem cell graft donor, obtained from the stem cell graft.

The CDR3 reads CARGDGGLYEQYF. CDR3 nucleotides: TGTGCCAGGGGGGATGGGGGGCTATACGAGCAGTACTTC. The chain recombines TRBV6-5 with TRBJ2-7; either TRBD1 or TRBD2 may supply D (6 bases each). CDR1 MNHEY and CDR2 SVGAGI come from the germline V gene. V dropped 9 bases and J dropped 4 bases, with 16 bases sitting between them. The CDR3 is 13 residues long.